These 30 T cell receptor beta chains were sequenced from one sample in a study of T cell responses to AZD1222 COVID-19 vaccine. The table came from immunoSEQ multiplex PCR; TCRdb's copy has only in-frame clones and leaves some out. Of approximately 80,000 clones listed, roughly 88% were seen once; the top ten hold 3.4%. The input for sequencing was peripheral blood, taken 28 days after the second AZD1222 dose. These receptors were obtained from an adult who received the AZD1222 COVID-19 vaccine.

The chain employs TRBV29-1 and TRBJ1-2; D may be TRBD1 (6 bases). CDR3 length equals 14 residues. Per germline, CDR1 SQVTM and CDR2 ANQGSEA. The V and J ends lost 6 bases and 3 bases respectively, with 17 bases between them. DNA of the CDR3: TGCAGCGTCCTTAGGGGGGGTAGGCACTATGGCTACACCTTC. This codes for CSVLRGGRHYGYTF.

The chain carries TRBV28 and TRBJ1-1; a weak D match, TRBD1 (5 bases). Germline assignment: CDR1 MDHEN and CDR2 SYDVKM. V gave up 6 bases and J gave up 2 bases, with 16 bases separating them. CDR3 size: 15 residues. Here the CDR3 DNA reads TGTGCCAGCAGCTTCTGGGGCCAGGGTAACACTGAAGCTTTCTTT. This gives the protein CASSFWGQGNTEAFF.

The gene calls are TRBV7-8 and TRBJ2-7; D may be TRBD1 (7 bases). The CDR3 is made up of 15 amino acids. Germline assignment: CDR1 SGHVS and CDR2 FQNEAQ. V dropped 1 base and J dropped 4 bases, with 14 bases sitting between them. The DNA of the CDR3 is TGTGCCAGCAGCTTAGGGGGGGACAGAAAATACGAGCAGTACTTC. It codes for CASSLGGDRKYEQYF.

V gene TRBV27 combines with J gene TRBJ1-2, with 7 bases that match TRBD1. The CDR3 totals 12 residues. Trimming cost V 5 bases and J 6 bases; bases outside gene matches: 3. Germline V gives CDR1 MNHEY, CDR2 SMNVEV (reference sequence). The CDR3 sequence is CASSTGVNGYTF. The DNA of the CDR3 is TGTGCCAGCAGTACAGGGGTGAATGGCTACACCTTC.

This clone was seen a handful of times. The chain recombines TRBV11-3 with TRBJ2-1; possible D gene TRBD2, 6 bases. Deletions cut 3 bases from V and 8 bases from J, with 14 bases between. Germline values: CDR1 SGHNT, CDR2 YENEEA. There are 14 residues in the CDR3. This chain's CDR3 is CASSLLTSSDEQFF. The CDR3 DNA follows: TGTGCCAGCAGCTTGCTGACTAGTTCCGATGAGCAGTTCTTC.

The table lists this clone with a few counts. This chain links TRBV9 with TRBJ1-2, with 7 bases that match TRBD1. Germline-derived CDR1 and CDR2 are SGDLS and YYNGEE. This CDR3 comprises 15 residues. The J segment lost 6 bases and the V segment lost 0 bases, leaving 8 bases of the junction unmatched. Here the CDR3 reads CASSVGDRDPNGYTF. The CDR3 DNA is TGTGCCAGCAGCGTAGGGGACAGAGACCCCAATGGCTACACCTTC.

This chain uses TRBV15 with TRBJ1-6, with no clear D. The CDR3 consists of 13 residues. V shed 0 bases and J shed 10 bases, with 7 bases lying between them. In germline, CDR1 is LNHNV, CDR2 YYDKDF (reference sequence). CDR3 amino acids: CATSRESSSPLHF. The CDR3, as DNA: TGTGCCACCAGCAGAGAGTCCAGCTCACCCCTCCACTTT.

The V gene is TRBV28, the J gene TRBJ2-1; the D is unclear. V gave up 3 bases and J gave up 2 bases, with 14 bases separating them. This CDR3 spans 16 amino acids. Germline CDR1 is MDHEN and CDR2 is SYDVKM. CDR3 coding DNA: TGTGCCAGCAGTTTCTTTCGAGCGAGCCCCTACAATGAGCAGTTCTTC. Translation gives CASSFFRASPYNEQFF.

This clone is termed large. The gene calls are TRBV6-1 and TRBJ2-3; 9 bases map to TRBD2. J was trimmed by 2 bases and V by 2 bases; bases with no gene match: 2. Germline lookup yields CDR1 MNHNS and CDR2 SASEGT. The CDR3 has 15 residues. The CDR3 sequence: CASSELAGATDTQYF. The CDR3 region has the DNA TGTGCCAGCAGTGAATTAGCGGGAGCCACAGATACGCAGTATTTT.

This CDR3 reads CASSSGASGRPPGGYF. CDR3 sequence (DNA): TGTGCCAGCAGTTCGGGGGCTAGCGGGAGACCACCCGGGGGGTACTTC. The V and J genes are TRBV28 and TRBJ2-5, with TRBD2 identical over 10 bases. V shed 4 bases and J 13 bases; nucleotides not matched to a gene: 18. The CDR3 is made up of 16 amino acids. Looked up from germline, CDR1 is MDHEN and CDR2 is SYDVKM.

V usage is TRBV7-3 and J usage is TRBJ2-3; 9 nucleotides agree with TRBD1. The CDR3 contains 14 residues. Trimming at V came to 5 bases and at J to 3 bases, leaving 3 bases not matched to a gene. Looked up from germline, CDR1 is SGHTA and CDR2 is FQGTGA. The DNA for the CDR3 is TGTGCCAGCAGCCAACAGGGGGCAACAGATACGCAGTATTTT. Residues: CASSQQGATDTQYF.

The chain uses TRBV28 and TRBJ1-2; 11 bases line up with TRBD1. The CDR3 has 16 amino acids. With V trimmed by 6 bases and J by 4 bases, 10 bases remained unmatched. Germline V lookup: CDR1 MDHEN, CDR2 SYDVKM. The CDR3, as DNA: TGTGCCAGCAGGACCGGACAGGGGGCCATTCTCTATGGCTACACCTTC. It specifies CASRTGQGAILYGYTF.

The chain joins TRBV30 to TRBJ1-2; 7 bases fit TRBD1. The CDR3 loop spans 14 amino acids. The V and J ends lost 2 bases and 5 bases, in that order; junction bases with no gene match: 8. Germline V gives CDR1 GTSNPN, CDR2 SVGIG (reference sequence). CDR3 in DNA: TGTGCCTGGAGTATACAGGGGAGTAGGTATGGCTACACCTTC. This encodes CAWSIQGSRYGYTF.

This chain connects TRBV27 to TRBJ2-5; no firm D call. In germline, CDR1 is MNHEY, CDR2 SMNVEV (reference sequence). Trimming shortened V by 6 bases and J by 2 bases, and 16 bases separated the two germline ends. The CDR3 loop spans 15 amino acids. CDR3 sequence: CASRKRFRVQETQYF. The DNA of the CDR3 is TGTGCCAGCAGAAAACGCTTCCGGGTACAAGAGACCCAGTACTTC.

The CDR3, as DNA: TGTGCCAGCAGCCAAGGTTTGTCTAGCGGGGCCAATGAGCAGTTCTTC. Translating it yields CASSQGLSSGANEQFF. The genes are TRBV4-2 and TRBJ2-1; 9 bases line up with TRBD2. CDR1 is LGHNA and CDR2 is YNFKEQ in the germline V gene. V was clipped by 1 base and J by 6 bases; unmatched bases: 7. This CDR3 region has 16 residues.

This clone came up a few times. The chain carries TRBV28 and TRBJ1-5; D may be TRBD1 (5 bases). In germline, CDR1 is MDHEN, CDR2 SYDVKM. The CDR3 sequence is 16 residues long. Trimming cost V 5 bases and J 4 bases, with 18 bases left between them. This chain's CDR3 is CASSALRGGGNQPQHF. The CDR3 bases are TGTGCCAGCAGTGCCCTGCGGGGGGGTGGGAATCAGCCCCAGCATTTT.

The chain couples TRBV5-1 to TRBJ2-2; 12 bases line up with TRBD1. Losses at the gene ends were 4 bases for V and 6 bases for J; bases not matched to a gene: 10. Germline CDR1 reads SGHRS; CDR2 reads YFSETQ. The CDR3 totals 17 residues. The CDR3 loop is CASSPEPGTGGAGELFF. The CDR3, as DNA: TGCGCCAGCAGCCCCGAACCCGGGACAGGGGGCGCCGGGGAGCTGTTTTTT.

The J gene is TRBJ1-1, the V gene TRBV27; weak D call: TRBD1 (6 bases). Trimming stripped 1 base from V and 3 bases from J, with 9 bases between. The length of the CDR3 is 14 residues. Germline CDR1 MNHEY, CDR2 SMNVEV (reference sequence). CDR3 DNA sequence: TGTGCCAGCAGTTTATGGGGGGCGCACACTGAAGCTTTCTTT. Its protein product is CASSLWGAHTEAFF.

The CDR3 sequence: CSVEDLGVQGKEEAFF. For the CDR3, the DNA is TGCAGCGTTGAAGATCTCGGCGTACAGGGAAAGGAAGAAGCTTTCTTT. The rearrangement uses TRBV29-1 and TRBJ1-1, with D possibly being TRBD1 (6 bases). The V end was cut by 0 bases, the J end by 8 bases, with 22 bases between. This CDR3 spans 16 amino acids. Germline V lookup: CDR1 SQVTM, CDR2 ANQGSEA.

The rearrangement uses TRBV30 and TRBJ2-5; D might be TRBD1 (6 bases). The germline V and J ends were trimmed by 8 bases and 1 base, with 14 bases remaining between them. The V gene's germline CDR1 is GTSNPN and CDR2 SVGIG (reference sequence). The CDR3 is 13 residues long. The CDR3 DNA is TGTGCCGGCTCCGGGACATTCCAAGAGACCCAGTACTTC. Translating gives CAGSGTFQETQYF.

This chain uses TRBV7-3 with TRBJ2-2; D possibly corresponds to TRBD1 (5 bases). This CDR3 spans 15 amino acids. V was trimmed by 5 bases and J by 6 bases, leaving 16 bases between them. The germline CDR1 and CDR2 sequences are SGHTA and FQGTGA. The CDR3 spells CASSETVVAAGELFF. CDR3 sequence (DNA): TGTGCCAGCAGCGAGACAGTGGTGGCGGCCGGGGAGCTGTTTTTT.

V usage is TRBV18 and J usage is TRBJ1-5, with a possible D match to TRBD1 (6 bases). V shed 3 bases and J shed 10 bases, with 22 bases lying between them. Germline V gene sequence: CDR1 KGHSH, CDR2 LQKENI. There are 16 residues in the CDR3. The CDR3 sequence: CASSPRQGRGSGPQHF. Written as DNA, the CDR3 is TGTGCCAGCTCACCGCGGCAGGGGCGAGGGTCAGGACCCCAGCATTTT.

The CDR3 spells CASSFSWRTEAFF. As DNA, the CDR3 is TGTGCCAGCAGCTTTTCTTGGAGGACTGAAGCTTTCTTT. The chain carries TRBV5-4 and TRBJ1-1; D gene uncertain. CDR1 and CDR2 from the germline V gene are SGHNT and YYREEE (reference sequence). This CDR3 comprises 13 residues. Between the trimmed V and J ends, which lost 2 bases and 5 bases, there was a span of 10 bases.

The chain employs TRBV19 and TRBJ1-3, with unresolved D. CDR3 size: 15 residues. Trimming left V 6 bases short and J 0 bases short, with 12 bases between. The germline CDR1 and CDR2 sequences are LNHDA and SQIVND (reference sequence). This chain's CDR3 is CASSQRAISGNTIYF. The CDR3 nucleotides read TGTGCCAGTAGCCAGAGGGCCATCTCTGGAAACACCATATATTTT.

This chain uses TRBV5-4 with TRBJ1-2; D is perhaps TRBD1 (6 bases). The CDR3 sequence is 15 residues long. V lost 4 bases and J 8 bases, leaving 21 bases between the germline ends. Germline CDR1 reads SGHNT; CDR2 reads YYREEE (reference sequence). CDR3 in amino acids: CASSPLGTGLGGYTF. The CDR3 DNA reads as TGTGCCAGCAGCCCACTGGGCACAGGGCTGGGAGGCTACACCTTC.

This clone showed up just once. The chain joins TRBV4-3 to TRBJ2-7; D is possibly TRBD2 (6 bases). The CDR3 length is 15 residues. V lost 3 bases and J lost 3, with 15 bases in between. Germline-derived CDR1 and CDR2 are LGHNA and YSLEER. CDR3 protein: CASSQDLALYYEQYF. The CDR3 DNA reads as TGCGCCAGCAGCCAGGACCTAGCGTTGTACTACGAGCAGTACTTC.

CDR3 in amino acids: CASSVDAGTYNEQFF. CDR3 DNA sequence: TGTGCCAGCAGCGTAGATGCGGGTACCTACAATGAGCAGTTCTTC. The chain combines TRBV9 with TRBJ2-1, with D maybe TRBD2 (5 bases). V shed 0 bases and J shed 2 bases, with 9 bases lying between them. The CDR3 has 15 amino acids. Per germline, CDR1 SGDLS and CDR2 YYNGEE.

To note about this clone: One junction end disagrees with the germline gene, perhaps due to a read error. The chain has TRBV12-3 or TRBV12-4 and TRBJ1-5; tentatively, D is TRBD1 (5 bases). This CDR3 has 13 amino acids. The CDR3 nucleotides are TGTGCCAGCAGGCAGGGTAGCGATCAGCCCCAGCATTTT. Translation gives CASRQGSDQPQHF.

V and J are TRBV29-1 and TRBJ1-2, with D maybe TRBD1 (6 bases). The V end was cut by 3 bases, the J end by 4 bases, with 21 bases between. CDR3 length equals 16 residues. Germline loops: CDR1 SQVTM, CDR2 ANQGSEA. The CDR3 nucleotides are TGCAGCGTTGACCTTAGGGAGGGGGAGAGCCGCTATGGCTACACCTTC. Residues: CSVDLREGESRYGYTF. Filled out from reference TRBV29-1 and TRBJ1-2, the complete variable domain reads SAVISQKPSRDICQRGTSLTIQCQVDSQVTMMFWYRQQPGQSLTLIATANQGSEATYESGFVIDKFPISRPNLTFSTLTVSNMSPEDSSIYLCSVDLREGESRYGYTFGSGTRLTVV.

This chain uses TRBV4-3 with TRBJ2-3, with 10 bases that match TRBD2. The junction had 6 bases not matched to a gene; V was cut back by 1 base and J by 5 bases. This CDR3 has 16 amino acids. The germline V gene encodes CDR1 LGHNA and CDR2 YSLEER. CDR3 DNA sequence: TGCGCCAGCAGCCAAGGGAGCGGGAGGGCCGGAGATACGCAGTATTTT. Its protein product is CASSQGSGRAGDTQYF.